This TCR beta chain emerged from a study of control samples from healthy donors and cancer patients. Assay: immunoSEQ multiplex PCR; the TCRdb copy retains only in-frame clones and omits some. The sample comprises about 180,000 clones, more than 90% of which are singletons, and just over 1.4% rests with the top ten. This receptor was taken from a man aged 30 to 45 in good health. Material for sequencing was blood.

The CDR3 DNA sequence: TGCGCCAGCAGCCCACGTAGCGGGACCTCCTACAATGAGCAGTTCTTC. Encoded protein: CASSPRSGTSYNEQFF. The chain links TRBV5-1 to TRBJ2-1, with 8 bases matching TRBD2. CDR3 length equals 16 residues. Germline-derived CDR1 and CDR2 are SGHRS and YFSETQ. J lost 0 bases, V lost 4 bases, and 6 bases had no gene match.